This T cell receptor beta chain comes out of a study of tumor-infiltrating lymphocytes in primary liver carcinoma. Study information: The patients comprised men and women between the ages of 30 and 69 years. Whole-study findings and limits: A small share of top clones, only about 7.5-25%, was found in all five tumor regions.

As concerns this clonotype: Antigen: not known.

In germline, CDR1 is MNHEY, CDR2 SVGAGI. V shed 5 bases and J 4 bases; nucleotides not matched to a gene: 17. The CDR3 has 17 residues. From about 19-30 mg of unsorted bulk tissue, DNA and RNA were co-extracted together. Without exception, tumor samples held over 90% viable tumor cells. The template, roughly 510 ng total RNA, yielded TCR beta cDNA made with a constant-region primer. Modified slightly, ARM-PCR produced TCR beta libraries over three nested multiplex PCR rounds. It was with TRBV1-TRBV30 forward primers and a C-beta reverse primer that the first two PCR rounds were run, at around 11 cycles each. One entry per CDR3 protein, called by TCRdb with MiXCR from the multiplex PCR reads. Here the sample spans under 90,000 distinct CDR3 sequences, approximately 72% being singletons.

The J gene is TRBJ2-7, the V gene TRBV6-5, with 7 bases lining up with TRBD2. The TCR comes from a man aged 35 to 55 with primary liver carcinoma and hepatitis B virus infection. Sample: liver tumor tissue from sampling region 1. Subset given: tumor region T1, superior pole. The DNA of the CDR3 is TGTGCCAGCAGTCACGCGGAGACAGCGGGAAGCGGGTACGAGCAGTACTTC. Protein sequence: CASSHAETAGSGYEQYF.